These T cell receptor beta chains were read from a single sample in a study of neurological immune-mediated disorders. Each CDR3 protein gets one entry after TCRdb re-called the 5' RACE reads with MiXCR. The data contain fewer than 55,000 distinct CDR3 sequences, less than 12% of them singletons. Material for sequencing was PBMCs. The receptors here all came from a woman between 40 and 55 years old in good health. Both conserved end residues are part of each CDR3. D genes are given only for firm matches. Rows give clone size only sometimes, using once, few, many, or a class for an expanded clone.

V	D	size	J	DNA	CDR3
TRBV29-1	NA	many	TRBJ2-7	TGCAGCGTAGCCGGGACCGGGAGCTACGAGCAGTACTTC	CSVAGTGSYEQYF
TRBV4-3	TRBD1	many	TRBJ1-5	TGCGCCAGCAGCCAATTACAGGGGACGAATCAGCCCCAGCATTTT	CASSQLQGTNQPQHF
TRBV6-5	TRBD1	many	TRBJ1-3	TGTGCCAGCAGGCCCACGGGGACAGGGTATTTTGGAAACACCATATATTTT	CASRPTGTGYFGNTIYF
TRBV12-3/TRBV12-4	TRBD1	many	TRBJ1-5	TGTGCCAGCAGCCCGGGACAGGTTTCGGATCAGCCCCAGCATTTT	CASSPGQVSDQPQHF
TRBV27	TRBD1	many	TRBJ2-5	TGTGCCAGCAGTTTATCGATCGGACAGGGCCAAGAGACCCAGTACTTC	CASSLSIGQGQETQYF
TRBV9	TRBD2	many	TRBJ2-2	TGTGCCAGCAGCCCGCGTAGAGCGGGGGACGGGGAGCTGTTTTTT	CASSPRRAGDGELFF
TRBV20-1	NA	many	TRBJ1-1	TGCAGTGCCCCCGGACCGAACGAGGAAGCTTTCTTT	CSAPGPNEEAFF
TRBV5-5	NA	medium-sized	TRBJ1-2	TGTGCCAGCAGCCACCCAGGGACCTATGGCTACACCTTC	CASSHPGTYGYTF
TRBV21-1	NA	many	TRBJ2-5	TGTGCCAGCAGCAAAGTGTCGCAAGAGACCCAGTACTTC	CASSKVSQETQYF
TRBV7-2	TRBD2	many	TRBJ2-4	TGTGCCAGCAGCCCACCTGGACTAGCGGGAGCCAAAAACATTCAGTACTTC	CASSPPGLAGAKNIQYF
TRBV27	TRBD1	many	TRBJ2-2	TGTGCCAGCAGTTTAGGCAGGGGGCGCCCCGGGGAGCTGTTTTTT	CASSLGRGRPGELFF
TRBV7-2	NA	NA	TRBJ2-1	TGTGCCAGCAGCTTAGTTGTAGCCGATGAGCAGTTCTTC	CASSLVVADEQFF
TRBV20-1	TRBD2	many	TRBJ2-5	TGCAGTGCTAGAGCGGTTGTGGCGCGGGGGGCCTCCCAAGAGACCCAGTACTTC	CSARAVVARGASQETQYF
TRBV7-2	NA	many	TRBJ2-1	TGTGCCAGCAGCTTAGCGTTTAGCGCCCGAGGGCATGAGCAGTTCTTC	CASSLAFSARGHEQFF
TRBV5-1	TRBD2	many	TRBJ2-3	TGCGCCAGCAGCTTGGGACTAGCGGGGGAGGATACGCAGTATTTT	CASSLGLAGEDTQYF
TRBV11-2	TRBD1	few	TRBJ2-7	TGTGCCAGCAGCCCACGGACAGGGTTGGCCTACGAGCAGTACTTC	CASSPRTGLAYEQYF
TRBV5-1	NA	many	TRBJ2-5	TGCGCCAGCAGTCGGTCTCAGATCCGGTTTCAAGAGACCCAGTACTTC	CASSRSQIRFQETQYF
TRBV20-1	TRBD1	many	TRBJ1-3	TGCAGTGCTATTTCGGGACAGGGGGTATATTTT	CSAISGQGVYF
TRBV24-1	NA	many	TRBJ2-1	TGTGCCACCAGTGATAGTGGCAGGATCTCCTACAATGAGCAGTTCTTC	CATSDSGRISYNEQFF
TRBV20-1	TRBD2	many	TRBJ2-1	TGCAGTGCTAGCGGGAGGTCCGAAAGCTCCTACAATGAGCAGTTCTTC	CSASGRSESSYNEQFF